This T cell receptor beta chain was identified in a study of cytomegalovirus exposure and HLA in healthy donors (dated by TCRdb to about 2017). About the study as a whole: An earlier analysis of several hundred of the donors reported 276 Gb of sequence data and 117 million unique TCR beta sequences obtained from about 200 million T cells. An early release covering over 500 HLA-typed donors comprised 300 to 350 gigabases of sequencing data and around 85 million unique TCR sequences. Of the approximately 400 genotyped donors, over 70% fell in the genetic ancestry cluster associated with self-reported Caucasian donors. The study aimed to test whether signatures of past pathogen exposure could be identified by cataloging public T cell receptors. The T cell repertoires of under 750 subjects were profiled by immunosequencing and related to cytomegalovirus serostatus. A separate validation cohort of approximately 130 different subjects was used in addition to the approximately 640-subject first cohort. The study combined high-throughput TCR immunosequencing, statistical association of individual TCRs with disease status, and machine learning to predict cytomegalovirus infection status. In a later analysis, previously published TCR beta repertoires from some 640 donors were re-analyzed and high-resolution HLA genotyping was added so that TCR occurrence patterns could be studied. Rather than using new phenotypic data, the later analysis identified candidate immune exposures from TCR beta sequences and from how often those sequences occurred across donors. An earlier analysis of around 640 of the donors used high-throughput TCR beta sequencing to judge whether each TCR beta V gene segment behaved as functional or pseudogenic. Alongside the repertoire data, information on donor age, sex, ethnicity and CMV serostatus was compiled. In a later genetic analysis, genome-wide SNP genotypes for about 65% of the roughly 670 donors were used, and that subset was treated as a discovery cohort. Every discovery cohort repertoire had been produced on one sequencing platform. Both class I and class II loci were covered by HLA typing, at four-digit resolution. The number of donors typed differed by locus, with about 620-630 for A, B, C, DRB1 and DQB1, around 500 for DQA1, over 600 for DPA1, and over 400 for DPB1. Because of strong linkage in the cohort, roughly 5 DR-DQ haplotypes were treated as single units for association and clustering. On average, roughly 250,000 unique TCR beta nucleotide sequences were sequenced per donor among a few hundred genotyped donors of the cohort, with 15% to 20% of those sequences being non-productive.

In total, 500 to 700 healthy bone marrow donors made up the cohort. All cohort members were sampled while nominally healthy, although unrecorded immune exposures were likely present. The donor tested CMV seropositive and was one of the 289 seropositive cohort members. A peripheral blood sample was provided by each donor, and peripheral blood mononuclear cells were used for TCR beta sequencing. The Qiagen DNeasy Blood Extraction Kit was used to extract genomic DNA from the blood cell samples. With respect to this clone: Its antigen remains unidentified. The sample holds no much larger clone one base away, and base qualities are not on file.

Measured from the cysteine to the phenylalanine, the CDR3 is 17 residues long. Just the 51-base CDR3 DNA is kept, in frame starting at base 1. According to the germline V gene (reference sequence), CDR1 reads SGHNT and CDR2 reads YYREEE. Trimming removed 0 bases from V and 9 bases from J; the gene matches leave 17 bases unexplained. Library prep was done by the immunoSEQ multiplex PCR assay. For the multiplex PCR, a mixture combining 60 forward primers for TCR Vbeta segments and 13 reverse primers for TCR Jbeta segments was used. The CDR3 region of rearranged TCR beta genes was amplified from genomic DNA with a multiplex PCR assay. Amplified TCR beta libraries were sequenced as 87-base-pair reads on the Illumina HiSeq System. Per the authors' processing: In a later analysis, around 80 million unique TCR beta chains were counted across the roughly 670 repertoires, and roughly 10 million of these chains were shared by at least two donors. To remove PCR and sequencing errors, raw reads were error-corrected and collapsed into unique sequences using a nearest-neighbor algorithm that merged closely related sequences. V, D and J gene segments were assigned by aligning CDR3 sequences to IMGT reference sequences. For a sequence to be retained, a match of at least six nucleotides was required to both a V gene segment and a J gene segment. A rearrangement was called productive if the CDR3 had no stop codons and remained in frame with V and J, and every other rearrangement was called non-productive. CDR3 was defined by IMGT convention, running from the second conserved V-encoded cysteine to the conserved J-encoded phenylalanine. The earlier analysis of about 500 of the donors excluded sequences that lacked an unambiguous match to a single V gene segment. In an earlier analysis of 500 to 750 of the donors, V segments were called functional above 56.7% productive rearrangements and were called segregating when the between-donor standard deviation exceeded 5%. A statistical classification framework was developed to diagnose cytomegalovirus status using the catalog of TCR beta chain sequences. A later analysis assigned V and J genes by comparing TCR nucleotide sequences with IMGT/GENE-DB human TR gene sequences. Using the TCRdist pipeline, a later analysis assigned CDR3 sequences along with most-parsimonious VDJ recombination scenarios. In a later analysis, each TCR beta chain was defined by its CDR3 amino acid sequence together with its V-gene family, and reads lacking a unique V-gene family were excluded. As a way to deal with suspected cross-contamination and a sequencing artifact, a later analysis dropped nearly 600 nucleotide sequences that were highly shared and had low generation probability. In a later analysis, a clonal expansion index was calculated for each public chain from normalized within-repertoire ranks of inferred template counts. In a later analysis, generation probabilities were computed with a VDJ recombination model fitted to out-of-frame rearrangements, and the resulting probabilities were checked against IGoR. A later analysis scored TCR-TCR, TCR-HLA and TCR-CMV co-occurrence with hypergeometric tests, applying a repertoire-size bias correction to TCR pairs. In a later analysis, false discovery rates were estimated by permuting HLA or CMV assignments 20 times. A later analysis grouped co-occurring TCRs with DBSCAN, adding TCRdist sequence similarity when clustering within HLA-allele-positive subsets. Repertoires with fewer than 30,000 or more than 120,000 public chains were left out of co-occurrence clustering, as were about five repertoires with anomalous nucleotide sharing. The table comes from immuneACCESS by way of TCRdb, which keeps in-frame sequences with V and J called. Part of the clones is missing from these tables; in studies checked, under half for an unresolved V gene and the rest for unknown reasons. V, J and clone size were drawn from that table, and D and trimming were deduced from the DNA. This sample lists around 65,000 clones; more than 75% were detected once. The ten largest make up about 2.9% of the sample.

What the research found in general, with its limitations: Compared with equally common non-associated chains, HLA-associated TCR beta chains in a later analysis were more clonally expanded and had lower generation probabilities. The study gave a list of 150 to 200 TCR beta chains associated with cytomegalovirus. In an earlier analysis of about 600 of the donors, most TCR beta V segments appeared in productive rearrangements about 87% or about 30% of the time, broadly matching IMGT annotations. Linkage disequilibrium might explain the correlated functional status among segregating V segments, but an unknown experimental factor could not be ruled out. The classifier was reported to diagnose cytomegalovirus status with high specificity and sensitivity in both the original and validation cohorts. In a later analysis, TCR association rates were found to vary across HLA loci, with the most associated TCRs seen for DRB1 alleles and the fewest for HLA-C alleles. Because HLA typing was missing for some donors at each locus, association tests included only the typed subset. Most CMV-associated TCR beta chains appeared to be HLA-restricted in a later analysis, and the HLA associations seemed to be driven largely by CMV exposure. According to the authors, the approach could potentially be generalized to other disease states and immunological phenotypes. The earlier analysis of 450 to 700 of the donors excluded seventeen rarely observed V segments, including chromosome 9 orphons, because counts were too low. A later genetic analysis reported fewer N-insertions in productive TCRs among donors in an Asian-associated ancestry cluster than the roughly 720-donor mean. Most TCR sequences were seen in very few donors, while some public TCRs were found in many individuals. A further reported finding was that TCR beta sequences accurately predicted the HLA-A and HLA-B alleles for most subjects in the first cohort. In a later analysis, several top co-occurrence clusters were reported to appear linked to parvovirus B19, influenza, CMV and Epstein-Barr virus. CMV serostatus was the only immune exposure information available for the cohort. The presence/absence analyses assumed that sequencing depth was roughly uniform across donors, and that assumption may not be true. Specific HLA alleles were associated with 15,000 to 20,000 TCR beta sequences at a false discovery rate of 0.05 in a later analysis. Assigning TCR associations to individual alleles was difficult when HLA alleles, especially DR and DQ, strongly co-occurred. Three of the identified cytomegalovirus-associated TCR beta chains were confirmed in vitro to be specific for cytomegalovirus antigens. A later genetic analysis associated a missense DCLRE1C variant with V-gene and J-gene trimming of TCR beta chains, and an independent cohort replicated the association. In this cohort, only TCR beta chains were sequenced, and detectable features were limited by the absence of alpha or paired-chain data. Some IMGT-functional V segments, including TRBV6-2 and TRBV6-3, could not be distinguished by the 87-base-pair reads and were therefore excluded. A cluster of highly shared sequence variants was judged likely to represent a technical artifact of the sequencing pipeline.

Source material: PBMCs. Here the chain combines TRBV5-4 and TRBJ2-7, and TRBD2 aligns with 8 junction nucleotides. This clonotype was sampled from a girl aged 10 to 17 in good health and CMV-seropositive. The encoded CDR3 is CASSLAGLGAAGGAQYF. The DNA reads TGTGCCAGCAGCTTGGCCGGGTTGGGGGCGGCCGGGGGGGCGCAGTACTTC.